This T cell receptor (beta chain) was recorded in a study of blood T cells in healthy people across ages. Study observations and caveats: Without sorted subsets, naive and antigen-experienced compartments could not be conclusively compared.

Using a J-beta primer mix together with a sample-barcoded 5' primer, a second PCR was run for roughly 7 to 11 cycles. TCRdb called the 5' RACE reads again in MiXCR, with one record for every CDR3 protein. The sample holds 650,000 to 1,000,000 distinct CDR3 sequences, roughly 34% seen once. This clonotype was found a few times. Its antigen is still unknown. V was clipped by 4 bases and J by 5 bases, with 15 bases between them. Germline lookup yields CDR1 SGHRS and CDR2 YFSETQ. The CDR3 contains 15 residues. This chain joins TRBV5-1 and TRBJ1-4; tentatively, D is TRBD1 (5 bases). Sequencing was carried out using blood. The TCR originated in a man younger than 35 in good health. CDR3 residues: CASSALGTENEKLFF. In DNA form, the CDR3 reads TGCGCCAGCAGCGCGTTAGGGACCGAGAATGAAAAACTGTTTTTT.